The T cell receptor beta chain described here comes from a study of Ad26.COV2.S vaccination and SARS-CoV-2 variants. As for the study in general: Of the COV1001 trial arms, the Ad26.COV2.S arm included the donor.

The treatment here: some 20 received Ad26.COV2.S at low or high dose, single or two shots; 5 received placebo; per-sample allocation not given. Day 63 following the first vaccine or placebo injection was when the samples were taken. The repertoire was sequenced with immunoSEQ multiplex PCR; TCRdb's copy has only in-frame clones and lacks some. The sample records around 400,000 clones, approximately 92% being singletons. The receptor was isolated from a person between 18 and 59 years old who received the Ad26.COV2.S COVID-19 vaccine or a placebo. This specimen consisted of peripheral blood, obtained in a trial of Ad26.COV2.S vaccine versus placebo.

CDR3 DNA: TGTGCCAGCTCACCAAAAGGGCTCCGAGACACTGAAGCTTTCTTT. Translating gives CASSPKGLRDTEAFF. The chain employs TRBV18 and TRBJ1-1; D remains unclear. CDR1 and CDR2 from the germline V gene are KGHSH and LQKENI. This CDR3 spans 15 amino acids. V was shortened by 2 bases and J by 3 bases, with 13 bases between the two germline ends. Variable domain in full (rest from reference TRBV18 and TRBJ1-1): NAGVMQNPRHLVRRRGQEARLRCSPMKGHSHVYWYRQLPEEGLKFMVYLQKENIIDESGMPKERFSAEFPKEGPSILRIQQVVRGDSAAYFCASSPKGLRDTEAFFGQGTRLTVV.